Here is one T cell receptor (beta chain) with its context. Its target is not known. From germline, CDR1 is LGHDT and CDR2 YNNKEL (reference sequence). The CDR3 is 12 amino acids. Trimming pared 1 base from V and 6 bases from J, leaving 6 bases between. This specimen belongs to a study of T-cell memory formation after mild COVID-19. On the study more broadly: TCR clusters mostly belonged to single donors. Study findings and constraints: Detection of some responders pre-infection suggested pre-existing cross-reactive memory T cells participated. CD8+ contracting clones occupied EMRA, while CD4+ ones occupied mainly CM and EM.

TCR alpha and TCR beta cDNA libraries with sample barcodes and UMIs came from 5'RACE using constant-segment primers. TCRdb reprocessed the 5' RACE reads with MiXCR, giving one entry per CDR3 protein. The data show more than 150,000 distinct CDR3 sequences, with approximately 17% seen just once and 3.9% held by the top ten. Sequencing was done on a sample of PBMCs or a T cell subset sorted from them (not recorded which). The sequence came from a man between 18 and 35 years old who had mild COVID-19 (a few samples of this study predate the infection). Cell type and time point are not known. The genes are TRBV3-1 and TRBJ1-1; D gene unclear. The CDR3 DNA reads as TGTGCCAGCAGCCAAGGGGGAGCTGAAGCTTTCTTT. It yields the protein CASSQGGAEAFF.